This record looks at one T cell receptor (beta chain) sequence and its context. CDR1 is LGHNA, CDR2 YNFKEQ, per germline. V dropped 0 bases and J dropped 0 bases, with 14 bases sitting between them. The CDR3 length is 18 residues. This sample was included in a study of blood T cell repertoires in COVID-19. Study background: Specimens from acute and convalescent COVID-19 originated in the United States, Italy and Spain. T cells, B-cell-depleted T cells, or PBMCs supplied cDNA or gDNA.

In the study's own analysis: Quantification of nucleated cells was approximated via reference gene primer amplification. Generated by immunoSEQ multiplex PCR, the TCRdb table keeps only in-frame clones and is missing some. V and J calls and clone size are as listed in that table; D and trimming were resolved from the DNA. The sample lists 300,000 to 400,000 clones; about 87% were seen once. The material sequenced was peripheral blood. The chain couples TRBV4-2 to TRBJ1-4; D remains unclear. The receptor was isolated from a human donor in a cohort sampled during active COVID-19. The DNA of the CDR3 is TGTGCCAGCAGCCAAGATCCTGAGAGGGTTGCAACTAATGAAAAACTGTTTTTT. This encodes CASSQDPERVATNEKLFF.